Listed here are 31 T cell receptor beta chains from one sample, sequenced in a study of beta chain features in type 1 diabetes. Investigators reverse transcribed all isolated RNA, so they sequenced expressed TCRB transcripts. Some clones are missing from TCRdb's copy, which holds only in-frame ones; the method was immunoSEQ multiplex PCR. The data contain under 900,000 clones, about a sixth of them singletons. Material: naive CD4+ T cells from blood. The receptors derive from a woman younger than 30 in good health.

This clone was detected a few times. The chain carries TRBV5-1 and TRBJ2-1, with 7 bases identical to TRBD2. The CDR3 runs 16 residues. Germline V lookup: CDR1 SGHRS, CDR2 YFSETQ. V lost 0 bases to trimming and J lost 6 bases; unmatched junction nucleotides: 9. The CDR3 spells CASSLGTSGGINEQFF. CDR3 sequence (DNA): TGCGCCAGCAGCTTGGGGACCTCCGGGGGGATCAATGAGCAGTTCTTC.

This rearrangement joins TRBV29-1 to TRBJ2-7; 12 nucleotides agree with TRBD2. The CDR3 spans 16 residues. J gave up 3 bases and V 4 bases, and 10 bases lay outside the gene matches. The germline gives CDR1 SQVTM, CDR2 ANQGSEA. This CDR3 is CSVVARTSGTYYEQYF. For the CDR3, the DNA is TGCAGCGTTGTTGCTCGGACTAGCGGGACTTACTACGAGCAGTACTTC.

This clone was seen a handful of times. The rearrangement uses TRBV28 and TRBJ1-5; TRBD1 is a possible D gene (5 bases). Germline loops: CDR1 MDHEN, CDR2 SYDVKM. The V gene lost 8 bases and the J gene lost 1 base, with 9 bases spanning the gap. This CDR3 has 13 amino acids. For the CDR3, the DNA is TGTGCCAGCTGGACATACAGCAATCAGCCCCAGCATTTT. This translates into CASWTYSNQPQHF. Drawing the rest from reference TRBV28 and TRBJ1-5, the complete variable domain is DVKVTQSSRYLVKRTGEKVFLECVQDMDHENMFWYRQDPGLGLRLIYFSYDVKMKEKGDIPEGYSVSREKKERFSLILESASTNQTSMYLCASWTYSNQPQHFGDGTRLSIL.

In its sample, this clone was seen a few times. This same CDR3 is encoded by further DNA sequences in the sample. This chain joins TRBV4-1 and TRBJ1-4, with TRBD1 matching 8 bases. CDR3 length equals 15 residues. After removal of 4 bases from V and 8 bases from J, the junction contained 9 bases not matched to a gene. The germline CDR1 and CDR2 sequences are MGHRA and YSYEKL. The CDR3 DNA follows: TGCGCCAGCAGCCCCGGACAGGGCGCTTCCGAAAAACTGTTTTTT. This translates into CASSPGQGASEKLFF.

V usage is TRBV27 and J usage is TRBJ2-5; D is possibly TRBD2 (7 bases). This CDR3 has 15 amino acids. Germline loops: CDR1 MNHEY, CDR2 SMNVEV (reference sequence). V lost 7 bases and J 5 bases, leaving 20 bases between the germline ends. In nucleotides, the CDR3 is TGTGCCAGCAACCCATTGGGGAGGGGGAGTGAGACCCAGTACTTC. Translated, it gives CASNPLGRGSETQYF.

This clone was found a few times. The same CDR3 also results from other DNA sequences found in this sample. The CDR3 bases are TGTGCCAGCAGTCCGACAGGGTCTTACGAGCAGTACTTC. Its protein product is CASSPTGSYEQYF. The gene calls are TRBV27 and TRBJ2-7, with TRBD1 matching over 7 bases. J was trimmed by 4 bases and V by 5 bases; bases with no gene match: 5. CDR3 length: 13 residues. Germline CDR1 is MNHEY and CDR2 is SMNVEV (reference sequence).

In its sample, this clone was seen a few times. This chain uses TRBV10-3 with TRBJ2-2; D ambiguous. V dropped 0 bases and J dropped 8 bases, with 7 bases sitting between them. This CDR3 contains 13 residues. Germline V gives CDR1 ENHRY, CDR2 SYGVKD. CDR3 in DNA: TGTGCCATCAGTGAGTCCCTCCCTGGGGAGCTGTTTTTT. Translation gives CAISESLPGELFF.

The gene calls are TRBV18 and TRBJ2-5; D is perhaps TRBD1 (5 bases). Germline V CDR1 and CDR2: KGHSH, LQKENI. V lost 0 bases and J lost 5, with 10 bases in between. The CDR3 loop spans 14 amino acids. CDR3 bases: TGTGCCAGCTCACCACCAGGGGTTATTGAGACCCAGTACTTC. This sequence encodes CASSPPGVIETQYF.

Concerning this clone itself: Other DNA sequences in the same sample also yield this CDR3. The chain carries TRBV20-1 and TRBJ2-1; no firm D call. V shed 4 bases and J shed 6 bases, with 7 bases lying between them. The germline V gene has CDR1 DFQATT and CDR2 SNEGSKA (reference sequence). CDR3 length: 11 amino acids. CDR3 sequence: CSANGINEQFF. The CDR3 DNA sequence: TGCAGTGCTAACGGAATCAATGAGCAGTTCTTC.

In regard to this clone: One end of the junction does not line up with germline, which may come from a read error. V and J are TRBV29-1 and TRBJ2-3; 8 positions match TRBD1. The CDR3 runs 16 residues. Germline CDR1 SQVTM, CDR2 ANQGSEA. As DNA, the CDR3 is TGCAGCGTCGAAGGGCCCCCGGACAGGGCGGCAGATACGCAGTATTTT. Protein sequence: CSVEGPPDRAADTQYF.

This clone was seen only once. The rearrangement uses TRBV7-9 and TRBJ1-5, with D possibly TRBD1 on 5 matching bases. Germline-derived CDR1 and CDR2 are SEHNR and FQNEAQ (reference sequence). V shed 1 base and J shed 1 base, with 17 bases lying between them. The CDR3 spans 18 residues. For the CDR3, the DNA is TGTGCCAGCAGCTTAGTCGGTTCACGAGGGGTCAGCAATCAGCCCCAGCATTTT. This codes for CASSLVGSRGVSNQPQHF. The entire variable domain, with the rest obtained from reference TRBV7-9 and TRBJ1-5, is as follows: DTGVSQNPRHKITKRGQNVTFRCDPISEHNRLYWYRQTLGQGPEFLTYFQNEAQLEKSRLLSDRFSAERPKGSFSTLEIQRTEQGDSAMYLCASSLVGSRGVSNQPQHFGDGTRLSIL.

This rearrangement joins TRBV7-2 to TRBJ2-7; the match to TRBD2 covers 14 bases. Germline V gene data show CDR1 as SGHTA and CDR2 as FQGNSA. The CDR3 length is 15 residues. Trimming cost V 5 bases and J 6 bases; bases outside gene matches: 6. The chain's CDR3 is CASSPSGTSGSEQYF. The CDR3 nucleotides are TGTGCCAGCAGCCCCTCCGGGACTAGCGGGAGCGAGCAGTACTTC.

The rearrangement uses TRBV19 and TRBJ1-5, with a possible D match to TRBD1 (5 bases). The CDR3 extends over 14 amino acids. V shed 6 bases and J shed 2 bases, with 11 bases lying between them. Germline V CDR1 and CDR2: LNHDA, SQIVND (reference sequence). The CDR3 coding sequence is TGTGCCAGTAGGCTCACAGGTGGCAATCAGCCCCAGCATTTT. It yields the protein CASRLTGGNQPQHF.

This clone has more than one count but fewer than ten. In nucleotides, the CDR3 is TGTGCCAGCAGCTTATCCAGCAATCAGCCCCAGCATTTT. Its translation is CASSLSSNQPQHF. The chain uses TRBV11-2 and TRBJ1-5, with unresolved D. Germline V lookup: CDR1 SGHAT, CDR2 FQNNGV. V lost 2 bases to trimming and J lost 1 base, with 3 bases between them. This CDR3 has 13 amino acids.

The V and J genes are TRBV7-2 and TRBJ2-3, with a tentative D call TRBD1 (6 bases). This CDR3 spans 14 amino acids. Germline values: CDR1 SGHTA, CDR2 FQGNSA. The V end was cut by 5 bases, the J end by 1 base, with 10 bases between. CDR3 in DNA: TGTGCCAGCAGCCTTGGACAGCGCACAGATACGCAGTATTTT. It is translated as CASSLGQRTDTQYF.

The J gene is TRBJ1-1, the V gene TRBV28; 7 bases map to TRBD1. Germline V gene data show CDR1 as MDHEN and CDR2 as SYDVKM. Germline trimming cut 6 bases from V and 1 base from J; bases unmatched to any gene: 8. This CDR3 spans 15 amino acids. CDR3 DNA sequence: TGTGCCAGCAGCCCCCACGGGACAGCGAACACTGAAGCTTTCTTT. Protein: CASSPHGTANTEAFF.

This clone has a handful of counts. The V and J genes are TRBV19 and TRBJ2-7, with 8 bases lining up with TRBD1. Trimming took 3 bases from V and 2 from J; bases not matched to a gene: 6. Germline loops: CDR1 LNHDA, CDR2 SQIVND (reference sequence). The CDR3 is made up of 15 amino acids. CDR3 in DNA: TGTGCCAGTAGTATGGTGACAGGGGCACCCTACGAGCAGTACTTC. It yields the protein CASSMVTGAPYEQYF.

J is TRBJ2-5 and V is TRBV7-2; 7 bases fit TRBD1. The J segment lost 0 bases and the V segment lost 5 bases, leaving 6 bases of the junction unmatched. The length of the CDR3 is 15 residues. Germline CDR1 is SGHTA and CDR2 is FQGNSA. Here the CDR3 DNA reads TGTGCCAGCAGCAGAAGGGGGACAGACCAAGAGACCCAGTACTTC. The encoded protein is CASSRRGTDQETQYF.

In this sample, this clone turned up a few times. The V and J genes are TRBV7-2 and TRBJ2-3; D call uncertain. The CDR3 is made up of 12 amino acids. Germline CDR1 and CDR2: SGHTA and FQGNSA. V was clipped by 3 bases and J by 4 bases, with 5 bases between them. In DNA form, the CDR3 reads TGTGCCAGCAGCTTCTTTGCAGATACGCAGTATTTT. It translates to CASSFFADTQYF. The entire variable domain, with the rest obtained from reference TRBV7-2 and TRBJ2-3, is as follows: GAGVSQSPSNKVTEKGKDVELRCDPISGHTALYWYRQSLGQGLEFLIYFQGNSAPDKSGLPSDRFSAERTGGSVSTLTIQRTQQEDSAVYLCASSFFADTQYFGPGTRLTVL.

The chain recombines TRBV7-2 with TRBJ2-3; 7 positions agree with TRBD2. CDR3 size: 18 residues. J lost 0 bases, V lost 1 base, and 10 bases had no gene match. Germline V CDR1 and CDR2: SGHTA, FQGNSA. This chain's CDR3 is CASSLVIAGGTSTDTQYF. The CDR3 coding sequence is TGTGCCAGCAGCTTAGTCATAGCGGGCGGGACTAGCACAGATACGCAGTATTTT. Full variable domain (remainder filled in from reference TRBV7-2 and TRBJ2-3): GAGVSQSPSNKVTEKGKDVELRCDPISGHTALYWYRQSLGQGLEFLIYFQGNSAPDKSGLPSDRFSAERTGGSVSTLTIQRTQQEDSAVYLCASSLVIAGGTSTDTQYFGPGTRLTVL.

V usage is TRBV6-5 and J usage is TRBJ2-1; D possibly corresponds to TRBD2 (6 bases). Germline V gives CDR1 MNHEY, CDR2 SVGAGI. Trimming shortened V by 10 bases and J by 0 bases, and 16 bases separated the two germline ends. The CDR3 sequence is 15 residues long. The CDR3 protein is CATFLGGSSYNEQFF. The CDR3 DNA follows: TGTGCCACCTTCCTGGGGGGTAGCTCCTACAATGAGCAGTTCTTC.

This chain joins TRBV11-1 and TRBJ2-3; 7 positions agree with TRBD2. The V segment lost 6 bases and the J segment 0 bases; nucleotides outside the gene matches: 6. Germline CDR1 and CDR2: SGHAT and FQDESV (reference sequence). The CDR3 is made up of 15 amino acids. The CDR3 nucleotides read TGTGCCAGCAGAATTAGCGGGCCGAGCACAGATACGCAGTATTTT. It codes for CASRISGPSTDTQYF.

For this clone: This CDR3 is also generated by other DNA sequences in the sample. The chain recombines TRBV18 with TRBJ2-2; D ambiguous. This CDR3 is built from 13 residues. Trimming pared 2 bases from V and 2 bases from J, leaving 3 bases between. Germline CDR1 and CDR2: KGHSH and LQKENI. The CDR3 region has the DNA TGTGCCAGCTCACCATCCAACACCGGGGAGCTGTTTTTT. Residues: CASSPSNTGELFF.

Concerning this clone itself: This sample also contains other DNA sequences that code for the same CDR3. The chain carries TRBV5-1 and TRBJ2-1; 10 bases are shared with TRBD2. Unmatched junction bases numbered 5, after V lost 4 bases and J lost 1 base. CDR1 and CDR2 (germline): SGHRS, YFSETQ. CDR3 length: 16 residues. The CDR3 reads CASSLPSGSSYNEQFF. CDR3 in DNA: TGCGCCAGCAGCCTGCCTAGCGGGAGTTCCTACAATGAGCAGTTCTTC.

This clone has more than one count but fewer than ten. The chain has TRBV7-9 and TRBJ1-5; the D gene is possibly TRBD1 (5 bases). The CDR3 sequence is 14 residues long. V lost 4 bases, J lost 4 bases, and 11 bases lay in between. CDR1 and CDR2 from the germline V gene are SEHNR and FQNEAQ (reference sequence). The CDR3 DNA follows: TGTGCCAGCAGCTCGGGACTCAAGAATCAGCCCCAGCATTTT. It codes for CASSSGLKNQPQHF. Full variable domain (remainder filled in from reference TRBV7-9 and TRBJ1-5): DTGVSQNPRHKITKRGQNVTFRCDPISEHNRLYWYRQTLGQGPEFLTYFQNEAQLEKSRLLSDRFSAERPKGSFSTLEIQRTEQGDSAMYLCASSSGLKNQPQHFGDGTRLSIL.

The V gene is TRBV28, the J gene TRBJ2-1; 12 bases agree with TRBD2. The V segment lost 7 bases and the J segment 2 bases; nucleotides outside the gene matches: 3. The CDR3 is 15 residues long. CDR1 and CDR2 (germline): MDHEN, SYDVKM. In nucleotides, the CDR3 is TGTGCCAGCATGCTAGCGGGAGGGCCCTACAATGAGCAGTTCTTC. It is translated as CASMLAGGPYNEQFF.

This clone was detected only a few times. V usage is TRBV18 and J usage is TRBJ2-2; D call uncertain. Germline CDR1 is KGHSH and CDR2 is LQKENI. V gave up 0 bases and J gave up 5 bases, with 13 bases separating them. This CDR3 is built from 16 residues. This CDR3 reads CASSPPSRVVTGELFF. CDR3 DNA sequence: TGTGCCAGCTCACCACCGTCAAGGGTGGTAACCGGGGAGCTGTTTTTT. The whole variable domain, remainder taken from reference TRBV18 and TRBJ2-2, is NAGVMQNPRHLVRRRGQEARLRCSPMKGHSHVYWYRQLPEEGLKFMVYLQKENIIDESGMPKERFSAEFPKEGPSILRIQQVVRGDSAAYFCASSPPSRVVTGELFFGEGSRLTVL.

V and J are TRBV6-1 and TRBJ2-7; D uncertain. The CDR3 consists of 14 residues. Trimming shortened V by 8 bases and J by 0 bases, and 14 bases separated the two germline ends. CDR1 is MNHNS and CDR2 is SASEGT in the germline V gene. Here the CDR3 reads CASALDQISYEQYF. The DNA for the CDR3 is TGTGCCAGCGCGCTAGACCAGATCTCCTACGAGCAGTACTTC.

This clone was detected only a few times. The chain uses TRBV4-3 and TRBJ2-1, with 7 nucleotides matching TRBD2. The CDR3 has 16 residues. V shed 1 base and J 3 bases; nucleotides not matched to a gene: 6. Germline V gives CDR1 LGHNA, CDR2 YSLEER. Written as DNA, the CDR3 is TGCGCCAGCAGCCAAGCGTTTACTAGCGTCTACAATGAGCAGTTCTTC. It specifies CASSQAFTSVYNEQFF.

The gene calls are TRBV11-2 and TRBJ2-6; D is unclear. From germline, CDR1 is SGHAT and CDR2 FQNNGV. This CDR3 region has 15 residues. V was shortened by 0 bases and J by 1 base, with 4 bases between the two germline ends. DNA for the CDR3: TGTGCCAGCAGCTTAGAAGGGTCTGGGGCCAACGTCCTGACTTTC. As protein: CASSLEGSGANVLTF.

The chain links TRBV7-8 to TRBJ1-3; the D gene is possibly TRBD1 (5 bases). V was shortened by 1 base and J by 2 bases, with 9 bases between the two germline ends. The CDR3 contains 15 residues. CDR1 SGHVS and CDR2 FQNEAQ come from the germline V gene. This CDR3 is CASSLGRQTGNTIYF. Here the CDR3 DNA reads TGTGCCAGCAGCTTAGGTCGACAGACTGGAAACACCATATATTTT.